This passage covers 24 T cell receptor beta chains from one sample sequenced in a study of blood T cell repertoires in COVID-19. Assay: immunoSEQ multiplex PCR; the TCRdb copy retains only in-frame clones and omits some. The top ten hold roughly 0.8% of the sample, which has approximately 240,000 clones, roughly 91% seen once. Sequencing input: peripheral blood. The receptors originated from a man aged 25-45 years with COVID-19, enrolled during active disease.

This chain uses TRBV6-5 with TRBJ1-1; 8 positions agree with TRBD1. The V and J ends lost 6 bases and 1 base, in that order; junction bases with no gene match: 7. Per germline, CDR1 MNHEY and CDR2 SVGAGI. This CDR3 spans 15 amino acids. CDR3 residues: CASRTTGEGNTEAFF. DNA of the CDR3: TGTGCCAGCAGGACGACAGGGGAGGGGAACACTGAAGCTTTCTTT.

The chain has TRBV6-1 and TRBJ1-1, with TRBD1 matching 8 bases. The V segment lost 1 base and the J segment 6 bases; nucleotides outside the gene matches: 1. The CDR3 loop spans 13 amino acids. Germline lookup yields CDR1 MNHNS and CDR2 SASEGT. The CDR3 bases are TGTGCCAGCAGTGAAGTACAGGGGGCTGAAGCTTTCTTT. As protein: CASSEVQGAEAFF.

The gene calls are TRBV4-1 and TRBJ1-5, with D perhaps matching TRBD1 (6 bases). Germline CDR1 and CDR2: MGHRA and YSYEKL. CDR3 length: 15 amino acids. Trimming stripped 7 bases from V and 0 bases from J, with 13 bases between. This CDR3 is CASTAGTFSNQPQHF. The CDR3 DNA reads as TGCGCCAGCACCGCTGGGACATTTAGCAATCAGCCCCAGCATTTT.

In nucleotides, the CDR3 is TGCAGCGTTGAAGATGGGCAGAGAAACACTGAAGCTTTCTTT. Translating it yields CSVEDGQRNTEAFF. This sequence joins TRBV29-1 and TRBJ1-1; D remains unclear. CDR1 is SQVTM and CDR2 is ANQGSEA in the germline V gene. Trimming took off 0 bases at V and 2 bases at J, with 10 bases between the two ends. There are 14 residues in the CDR3.

This chain links TRBV28 with TRBJ2-1; possibly TRBD2 for D (6 bases). CDR3 size: 15 residues. Germline assignment: CDR1 MDHEN and CDR2 SYDVKM. Trimming stripped 7 bases from V and 0 bases from J, with 13 bases between. CDR3 sequence (DNA): TGTGCCAGCACTATGTTGGGGGGCTCCTACAATGAGCAGTTCTTC. Translating gives CASTMLGGSYNEQFF.

The chain combines TRBV5-6 with TRBJ1-5; TRBD1 agrees at 7 bases. V shed 1 base, J shed 0 bases, and the junction held 1 base outside the gene matches. Germline CDR1 is SGHDT and CDR2 is YYEEEE. CDR3 size: 15 residues. CDR3 sequence (DNA): TGTGCCAGCAGCTTGACAGGGGATAGCAATCAGCCCCAGCATTTT. It translates to CASSLTGDSNQPQHF.

This chain connects TRBV6-6 to TRBJ1-2; 7 nucleotides line up with TRBD1. The CDR3 length is 15 residues. The germline gives CDR1 MNHNY, CDR2 SVGAGI (reference sequence). Germline trimming cut 0 bases from V and 8 bases from J; bases unmatched to any gene: 9. The CDR3 spells CASSYSDRLMRGYTF. Here the CDR3 DNA reads TGTGCCAGCAGTTACTCGGACAGGTTAATGAGAGGCTACACCTTC.

The genes are TRBV4-1 and TRBJ1-6, with 9 positions matching TRBD1. Germline V lookup: CDR1 MGHRA, CDR2 YSYEKL. Trimming removed 1 base from V and 9 bases from J; junction bases left unmatched: 13. This CDR3 is built from 18 residues. CDR3 sequence reads: CASSQAVDRGDRASPLHF. CDR3 nucleotide sequence: TGCGCCAGCAGCCAAGCGGTAGACCGCGGGGACAGGGCTTCACCCCTCCACTTT.

The chain has TRBV7-9 and TRBJ1-3; D might be TRBD1 (5 bases). CDR1 SEHNR and CDR2 FQNEAQ come from the germline V gene (reference sequence). Between the trimmed V and J ends, which lost 11 bases and 2 bases, there was a span of 19 bases. The CDR3 is 15 amino acids. Here the CDR3 DNA reads TGTGCCGTCCATAGGTCCGGGACTCCTGGAAACACCATATATTTT. Its protein is CAVHRSGTPGNTIYF.

The chain joins TRBV2 to TRBJ2-3; TRBD1 aligns across 8 bases. This CDR3 has 13 residues. Germline lookup yields CDR1 SNHLY and CDR2 FYNNEI. Trimming removed 8 bases from V and 5 bases from J; junction bases left unmatched: 6. The CDR3 spells CASLGQGIDTQYF. DNA for the CDR3: TGTGCCAGCCTTGGACAGGGAATAGATACGCAGTATTTT.

This chain connects TRBV30 to TRBJ1-1; a weak D match, TRBD1 (5 bases). The CDR3 covers 14 residues. Germline-derived CDR1 and CDR2 are GTSNPN and SVGIG (reference sequence). The V end was cut by 4 bases, the J end by 1 base, with 13 bases between. In DNA, the CDR3 is TGTGCCTGGAAAACGGGGGTAGGGAACACTGAAGCTTTCTTT. Encoded protein: CAWKTGVGNTEAFF.

Note on this clone: Other DNA sequences from this sample encode an identical CDR3 as well. This chain links TRBV9 with TRBJ2-3; 8 bases are a match to TRBD2. After removal of 4 bases from V and 0 bases from J, the junction contained 7 bases not matched to a gene. The germline V gene encodes CDR1 SGDLS and CDR2 YYNGEE. This CDR3 spans 16 amino acids. CDR3 coding DNA: TGTGCCAGCAGCCCTCACTTAGCGGGAAGCACAGATACGCAGTATTTT. Translating it yields CASSPHLAGSTDTQYF.

The chain employs TRBV5-1 and TRBJ2-1; TRBD2 agrees at 11 bases. The germline V gene has CDR1 SGHRS and CDR2 YFSETQ. Losses at the gene ends were 5 bases for V and 6 bases for J; bases not matched to a gene: 7. This CDR3 comprises 15 residues. CDR3 nucleotide sequence: TGCGCCAGCAGGTTTACTAGCGGGGGCTTCAATGAGCAGTTCTTC. It yields the protein CASRFTSGGFNEQFF.

The rearrangement joins TRBV4-1 to TRBJ2-6, with 9 bases aligning to TRBD1. CDR1 is MGHRA and CDR2 is YSYEKL in the germline V gene. The CDR3 has 17 residues. V dropped 4 bases and J dropped 4; count of bases not matched to a gene: 8. The CDR3 region is CASSPGQGPLGANVLTF. CDR3 coding DNA: TGCGCCAGCAGCCCTGGACAGGGGCCCCTCGGGGCCAACGTCCTGACTTTC.

The chain carries TRBV19 and TRBJ2-7; TRBD1 is a possible D gene (6 bases). Germline CDR1 and CDR2: LNHDA and SQIVND (reference sequence). The CDR3 is 16 residues long. V shed 5 bases and J shed 0 bases, with 17 bases lying between them. The CDR3 DNA reads TGTGCCAGTAGTCCATGGACAGATCCCTACTCCTACGAGCAGTACTTC. It specifies CASSPWTDPYSYEQYF.

CDR3: CASSHDKGKNQPQHF. CDR3 DNA sequence: TGTGCCAGCAGTCATGACAAGGGGAAGAATCAGCCCCAGCATTTT. The chain recombines TRBV5-5 with TRBJ1-5, with D possibly TRBD1 on 5 matching bases. Germline V gives CDR1 SGHKS, CDR2 YYEKEE (reference sequence). This CDR3 is built from 15 residues. V shed 5 bases and J shed 4 bases, with 16 bases lying between them.

V and J are TRBV30 and TRBJ1-6; D unresolved. From germline, CDR1 is GTSNPN and CDR2 SVGIG (reference sequence). V shed 3 bases and J shed 11 bases, with 8 bases lying between them. The CDR3 has 11 residues. CDR3 protein: CAWREETPLHF. The CDR3 coding sequence is TGTGCCTGGAGGGAGGAAACACCCCTCCACTTT.

The CDR3 DNA sequence: TGTGCCAGTAGTATAGTCCCAGGGGTAGGGACTGAAGCTTTCTTT. Amino acid sequence: CASSIVPGVGTEAFF. This chain uses TRBV19 with TRBJ1-1, with D tentatively TRBD1 (6 bases). Trimming left V 1 base short and J 5 bases short, with 14 bases between. The germline V gene has CDR1 LNHDA and CDR2 SQIVND (reference sequence). The CDR3 length is 15 residues.

This chain links TRBV3-1 (or the pseudogene TRBV3-2) with TRBJ2-2, with a tentative D call TRBD2 (6 bases). The germline V gene has CDR1 LGHDT and CDR2 YNNKEL (reference sequence). V shed 4 bases and J shed 10 bases, with 16 bases lying between them. The CDR3 is made up of 14 amino acids. The CDR3 DNA sequence: TGTGCCAGCAGCCCCCGGGACTCCGGTCTGGAGCTGTTTTTT. Protein: CASSPRDSGLELFF.

The CDR3 DNA reads TGTGCCAGCAGCTTTCGATCCGGGGGGTTGGCAGAGACCCAGTACTTC. Encoded protein: CASSFRSGGLAETQYF. The rearrangement links TRBV9 to TRBJ2-5, with 7 bases that match TRBD2. Looked up from germline, CDR1 is SGDLS and CDR2 is YYNGEE. Unmatched junction bases numbered 13, after V lost 4 bases and J lost 4 bases. The CDR3 has 16 residues.

The chain employs TRBV11-2 and TRBJ2-2; 9 nucleotides align to TRBD2. CDR1 and CDR2 (germline): SGHAT, FQNNGV. V shed 4 bases and J 6 bases; nucleotides not matched to a gene: 9. The CDR3 loop spans 16 amino acids. The CDR3, as DNA: TGTGCCAGCAGCTCCCCCGCGGGGGGGCCTTCCGGGGAGCTGTTTTTT. As protein: CASSSPAGGPSGELFF.

The chain joins TRBV5-3 to TRBJ1-4; TRBD1 agrees at 8 bases. Being an ORF, TRBV5-3 has a function that is uncertain. The CDR3 covers 17 residues. The ends lost 5 bases at V and 2 bases at J; junction bases unmatched: 11. CDR3 loop: CARSCCPNRGTNEKLFF. Written as DNA, the CDR3 is TGTGCCAGAAGTTGTTGCCCTAACAGGGGGACTAATGAAAAACTGTTTTTT.

The chain carries TRBV9 and TRBJ1-3; D is unclear. V lost 0 bases and J lost 5, with 9 bases in between. Germline values: CDR1 SGDLS, CDR2 YYNGEE. The CDR3 loop spans 14 amino acids. DNA for the CDR3: TGTGCCAGCAGCGTAGATCCAGGCCGAAACACCATATATTTT. Translated, it gives CASSVDPGRNTIYF.

The CDR3 is CASSYGQGAEPQHF. CDR3 nucleotides: TGTGCCAGCAGTTACGGGCAGGGGGCTGAGCCCCAGCATTTT. This sequence joins TRBV6-6 and TRBJ1-5, with 8 bases fitting TRBD1. Looked up from germline, CDR1 is MNHNY and CDR2 is SVGAGI (reference sequence). Unmatched junction bases numbered 5, after V lost 2 bases and J lost 8 bases. The CDR3 totals 14 residues.